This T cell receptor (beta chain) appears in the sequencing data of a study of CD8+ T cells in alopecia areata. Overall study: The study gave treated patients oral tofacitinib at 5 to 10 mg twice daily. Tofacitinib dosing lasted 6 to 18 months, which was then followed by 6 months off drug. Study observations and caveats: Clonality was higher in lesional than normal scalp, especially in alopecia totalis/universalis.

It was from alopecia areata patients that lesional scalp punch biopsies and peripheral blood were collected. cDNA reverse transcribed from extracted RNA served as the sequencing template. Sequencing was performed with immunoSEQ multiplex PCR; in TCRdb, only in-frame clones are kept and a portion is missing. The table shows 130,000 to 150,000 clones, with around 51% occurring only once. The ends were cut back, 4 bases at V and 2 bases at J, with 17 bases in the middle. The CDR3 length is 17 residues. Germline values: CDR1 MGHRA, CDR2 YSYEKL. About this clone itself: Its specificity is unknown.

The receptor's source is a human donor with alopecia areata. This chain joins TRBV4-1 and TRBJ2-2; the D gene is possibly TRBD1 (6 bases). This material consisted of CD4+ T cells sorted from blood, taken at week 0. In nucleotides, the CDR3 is TGCGCCAGCAGCCTCCGATGGAGGACAGCTAACACCGGGGAGCTGTTTTTT. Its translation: CASSLRWRTANTGELFF.